Each of the 29 T cell receptor beta chains below was sequenced from the same sample in a study of blood T cells in healthy people across ages. Using a J-beta primer mix together with a sample-barcoded 5' primer, a second PCR was run for about 6 to 12 cycles. One entry per CDR3 protein results from TCRdb running MiXCR on the 5' RACE reads. The table shows about 620,000 distinct CDR3 sequences, with roughly half occurring only once. Sequencing was performed on blood. The receptors stem from a woman of 80 years or more in good health.

Regarding this clonotype: The junction shows a germline mismatch at one end, possibly a read error. The chain uses TRBV28 and TRBJ2-5; D is perhaps TRBD1 or TRBD2 (5 bases each). Per the germline V gene, CDR1 is MDHEN and CDR2 is SYDVKM. The CDR3 has 14 residues. The CDR3, as DNA: TGTGCCAGCACTCGAGGCAGGGACCATGAGACCCAGTACTTC. Encoded protein: CASTRGRDHETQYF. Supplemented by reference TRBV28 and TRBJ2-5, the full variable domain reads DVKVTQSSRYLVKRTGEKVFLECVQDMDHENMFWYRQDPGLGLRLIYFSYDVKMKEKGDIPEGYSVSREKKERFSLILESASTNQTSMYLCASTRGRDHETQYFGPGTRLLVL.

For this clonotype: A much larger clonotype is one base distant, so this may be a read error. The chain is built from TRBV3-1 and TRBJ1-4, with a possible D match to TRBD1 (6 bases). This CDR3 has 17 residues. V shed 4 bases and J shed 7 bases, with 22 bases lying between them. Germline loops: CDR1 LGHDT, CDR2 YNNKEL (reference sequence). CDR3 region: CASSPERGEPSAEKLFF. The CDR3 DNA is TGTGCCAGCAGCCCGGAAAGGGGGGAACCTTCTGCTGAAAAACTGTTTTTT.

Points on this clonotype: The junction departs from germline at one end; a sequencing error may be responsible. V gene TRBV20-1 combines with J gene TRBJ1-2; D remains unclear. The length of the CDR3 is 11 residues. CDR1 is DFQATT, CDR2 SNEGSKA, per germline (reference sequence). CDR3 residues: CSARVGVGCTF. The CDR3 DNA is TGCAGTGCTAGGGTTGGGGTAGGCTGCACCTTC.

The chain carries TRBV10-3 and TRBJ2-7; 9 bases are a match to TRBD1. After removal of 8 bases from V and 2 bases from J, the junction contained 4 bases not matched to a gene. From germline, CDR1 is ENHRY and CDR2 SYGVKD. This CDR3 is 13 amino acids long. This CDR3 is CAIRGTGPYEQYF. The CDR3 DNA sequence: TGTGCCATCCGCGGGACAGGGCCCTACGAGCAGTACTTC.

Of note for this clonotype: Possible read error: a much larger clone is one base away. The rearrangement joins TRBV7-2 to TRBJ2-5, with D possibly TRBD1 on 6 matching bases. Germline V gives CDR1 SGHTA, CDR2 FQGNSA. The CDR3 is made up of 18 amino acids. V was clipped by 2 bases and J by 11 bases, with 30 bases between them. The CDR3 protein is CASSLFLGARAIYNEQYF. CDR3 nucleotides: TGTGCCAGCAGCTTATTTTTGGGGGCCCGAGCCATATACAATGAGCAGTACTTC. The whole variable domain, filled in from reference TRBV7-2 and TRBJ2-5, reads GAGVSQSPSNKVTEKGKDVELRCDPISGHTALYWYRQSLGQGLEFLIYFQGNSAPDKSGLPSDRFSAERTGGSVSTLTIQRTQQEDSAVYLCASSLFLGARAIYNEQYFGPGTRLLVL.

This clonotype was picked up many times. The rearrangement links TRBV7-8 to TRBJ2-1; D possibly uses TRBD1 or TRBD2 (5 bases each). Trimming took off 3 bases at V and 9 bases at J, with 21 bases between the two ends. The CDR3 length is 16 residues. Germline loops: CDR1 SGHVS, CDR2 FQNEAQ. The CDR3 protein is CASSLGPSLIGIEQFF. DNA for the CDR3: TGTGCCAGCAGCTTGGGACCCTCATTAATCGGGATTGAGCAGTTCTTC.

This clonotype was counted only a few times. The J gene is TRBJ2-5, the V gene TRBV4-1; 8 bases line up with TRBD2. The CDR3 length is 18 residues. Germline CDR1 is MGHRA and CDR2 is YSYEKL. Trimming removed 4 bases from V and 2 bases from J; junction bases left unmatched: 15. The CDR3 spells CASSRGTSGGGGQETQYF. The CDR3 DNA reads as TGCGCCAGCAGCCGGGGAACTAGCGGAGGGGGGGGTCAAGAGACCCAGTACTTC.

Regarding this clonotype: At one of its ends the junction is not consistent with the germline gene, which may arise from a read error. For the CDR3, the DNA is TGTGCCAGCGGCTTAGTGTCTAGAACCTACAATGAGCAGTTCTTC. Translating gives CASGLVSRTYNEQFF. The V gene is TRBV7-9, the J gene TRBJ2-1; D remains unclear. The CDR3 is made up of 15 amino acids. The germline V gene has CDR1 SEHNR and CDR2 FQNEAQ (reference sequence).

This clonotype was detected many times. V gene TRBV4-1 combines with J gene TRBJ1-2; 9 bases align to TRBD1. CDR3 length equals 15 residues. Germline CDR1 is MGHRA and CDR2 is YSYEKL. The V segment lost 4 bases and the J segment 4 bases; nucleotides outside the gene matches: 7. CDR3 nucleotides: TGCGCCAGCAGCCTAACAGGGGGCGCGGTCTATGGCTACACCTTC. Protein sequence: CASSLTGGAVYGYTF.

The chain employs TRBV6-5 and TRBJ1-4; TRBD1 agrees at 8 bases. CDR3 length: 14 amino acids. CDR1 MNHEY and CDR2 SVGAGI come from the germline V gene. Trimming cost V 6 bases and J 7 bases; bases outside gene matches: 7. CDR3 nucleotide sequence: TGTGCCAGCAGATTTCAGGGGGCGCCTGAAAAACTGTTTTTT. This translates into CASRFQGAPEKLFF.

The chain combines TRBV6-2 or TRBV6-3 with TRBJ2-5, with a tentative D call TRBD1 (6 bases). The V gene's germline CDR1 is MNHEY and CDR2 SVGEGT. This CDR3 contains 16 residues. V dropped 4 bases and J dropped 0 bases, with 15 bases sitting between them. CDR3 in DNA: TGTGCCAGCAGTTCGCCAGGGGAGAGGGACCAAGAGACCCAGTACTTC. This encodes CASSSPGERDQETQYF.

This clonotype was seen ten or more times. This sequence joins TRBV10-3 and TRBJ2-7; D unresolved. Germline lookup yields CDR1 ENHRY and CDR2 SYGVKD. The CDR3 length is 13 residues. V was trimmed by 8 bases and J by 2 bases, leaving 13 bases between them. The CDR3 reads CAISLDRTYEQYF. Here the CDR3 DNA reads TGTGCCATCTCTCTTGACCGCACCTACGAGCAGTACTTC.

This chain joins TRBV6-5 and TRBJ2-7; 9 positions match TRBD2. Germline CDR1 and CDR2: MNHEY and SVGAGI. V shed 6 bases, J shed 4 bases, and the junction held 4 bases outside the gene matches. The CDR3 is 13 residues long. CDR3: CASRGGLAYEQYF. DNA of the CDR3: TGTGCCAGCAGGGGCGGACTAGCGTACGAGCAGTACTTC.

As to this clonotype: This sequence may be a read error, since a much larger clone differs from it by one base. The CDR3 DNA follows: TGTGCCAGCAACCGGGTAATCTACAATGAGCAGTACTTC. It codes for CASNRVIYNEQYF. The V call is TRBV12-3 or TRBV12-4, the J call TRBJ2-7; D unresolved. Trimming removed 7 bases at V and 7 bases at J, with 17 bases between. CDR3 length equals 13 residues.

This clonotype occurred many times. CDR3 amino acids: CSARDIRGVGTEAFF. The DNA for the CDR3 is TGCAGTGCTAGAGACATACGGGGGGTCGGCACTGAAGCTTTCTTT. The chain combines TRBV20-1 with TRBJ1-1; possibly TRBD1 for D (5 bases). The germline CDR1 and CDR2 sequences are DFQATT and SNEGSKA (reference sequence). The CDR3 totals 15 residues. V dropped 0 bases and J dropped 4 bases, with 15 bases sitting between them.

The chain has TRBV7-2 and TRBJ1-2; D remains ambiguous. V shed 4 bases and J shed 4 bases, with 13 bases lying between them. The V gene's germline CDR1 is SGHTA and CDR2 FQGNSA. The CDR3 has 14 amino acids. CDR3 DNA: TGTGCCAGCAGCTCCCAACAGCGCACCTATGGCTACACCTTC. Its protein is CASSSQQRTYGYTF.

As regards this clonotype: One junction end disagrees with the germline gene, perhaps due to a read error. Here the CDR3 DNA reads TGTGCTAGCAGCCAAGTGGGGGTAGATCAGCCCCAGCATTTT. It encodes CASSQVGVDQPQHF. The gene calls are TRBV3-1 and TRBJ1-5, with D possibly being TRBD1 (5 bases). Per germline, CDR1 LGHDT and CDR2 YNNKEL (reference sequence). The CDR3 totals 14 residues.

This clonotype was counted only a few times. A much larger clone is a single base away; this may be a read error. This rearrangement joins TRBV15 to TRBJ2-1, with a weak D call TRBD2 (6 bases). The end of the DNA is better explained by TRBJ2-7, so the J call may be wrong. The CDR3 is 15 residues long. Germline V gene data show CDR1 as LNHNV and CDR2 as YYDKDF (reference sequence). CDR3 coding DNA: TGTGCCACCAGCATGGACGGGGGATTTAACAATGAGCAGTACTTC. Protein product: CATSMDGGFNNEQYF.

This clonotype has a count of ten or more. At one boundary the junction diverges from the germline segment, which might be a read error. The chain carries TRBV7-7 and TRBJ2-5; D unresolved. In germline, CDR1 is SSHAT, CDR2 FNYEAQ (reference sequence). The CDR3 runs to 15 residues. The CDR3 DNA reads TGTGCTAGCAGCTTAAATGGCGATGTTAGGGAGACCCAGTACTTC. Amino acid sequence: CASSLNGDVRETQYF.

The rearrangement joins TRBV3-1 to TRBJ2-3; D ambiguous. The CDR3 runs to 17 residues. In germline, CDR1 is LGHDT, CDR2 YNNKEL (reference sequence). V was cut by 0 bases and J by 14 bases, with 27 bases left in between. The CDR3 here is CASSQEWAIRSSINAYF. The CDR3, as DNA: TGTGCCAGCAGCCAAGAATGGGCCATCCGGAGTTCTATAAACGCGTATTTT.

This clonotype has only a few counts. The CDR3 nucleotides are TGTGCCAGCAGCTTTGAGACAGCACAGTACTTC. This translates into CASSFETAQYF. This chain links TRBV11-2 with TRBJ2-4, with D tentatively TRBD1 (5 bases). There are 11 residues in the CDR3. Trimming shortened V by 3 bases and J by 13 bases, and 10 bases separated the two germline ends. Germline assignment: CDR1 SGHAT and CDR2 FQNNGV. Full variable domain (rest looked up from reference TRBV11-2 and TRBJ2-4): EAGVAQSPRYKIIEKRQSVAFWCNPISGHATLYWYQQILGQGPKLLIQFQNNGVVDDSQLPKDRFSAERLKGVDSTLKIQPAKLEDSAVYLCASSFETAQYFGAGTRLSVL.

The gene calls are TRBV7-2 and TRBJ2-7; 11 nucleotides agree with TRBD2. Germline V gene sequence: CDR1 SGHTA, CDR2 FQGNSA. This CDR3 spans 14 amino acids. The V gene end was trimmed by 6 bases and the J gene end by 4 bases; junction bases not matched to a gene: 5. CDR3 in DNA: TGTGCCAGCAGGGCCGGGACTAGCGGTTACGAGCAGTACTTC. It encodes CASRAGTSGYEQYF. Variable domain in full (rest from reference TRBV7-2 and TRBJ2-7): GAGVSQSPSNKVTEKGKDVELRCDPISGHTALYWYRQSLGQGLEFLIYFQGNSAPDKSGLPSDRFSAERTGGSVSTLTIQRTQQEDSAVYLCASRAGTSGYEQYFGPGTRLTVT.

As concerns this clonotype: This sequence may be a read error, since a much larger clone differs from it by one base. The gene calls are TRBV5-1 and TRBJ2-3, with no clear D. Germline loops: CDR1 SGHRS, CDR2 YFSETQ. This CDR3 contains 14 residues. The CDR3 DNA is TGCGCCAGCAGCCTTGGACCTAACACAGTTACGCAGTATTTT. Residues: CASSLGPNTVTQYF. The variable domain in full, with the rest retrieved from reference TRBV5-1 and TRBJ2-3, is KAGVTQTPRYLIKTRGQQVTLSCSPISGHRSVSWYQQTPGQGLQFLFEYFSETQRNKGNFPGRFSGRQFSNSRSEMNVSTLELGDSALYLCASSLGPNTVTQYFGPGTRLTVL.

This clonotype appeared a few times. The chain links TRBV9 to TRBJ2-7, with D hard to call. Germline-derived CDR1 and CDR2 are SGDLS and YYNGEE. The germline V and J ends were trimmed by 0 bases and 10 bases, with 14 bases remaining between them. This CDR3 has 13 amino acids. The CDR3 coding sequence is TGTGCCAGCAGCGTAGCTACGTGGGGTCCCCAGTACTTC. Translated, it gives CASSVATWGPQYF. Based on the CDR3 plus reference TRBV9 and TRBJ2-7, the full variable domain is DSGVTQTPKHLITATGQRVTLRCSPRSGDLSVYWYQQSLDQGLQFLIQYYNGEERAKGNILERFSAQQFPDLHSELNLSSLELGDSALYFCASSVATWGPQYFGPGTRLTVT.

V is TRBV29-1 and J is TRBJ2-5, with 7 bases fitting TRBD1. Trimming at V came to 5 bases and at J to 2 bases, leaving 14 bases not matched to a gene. Per germline, CDR1 SQVTM and CDR2 ANQGSEA. The CDR3 length is 16 residues. The CDR3 spells CSVRNSVQGQQETQYF. The CDR3 DNA reads TGCAGCGTTCGAAACTCGGTACAGGGGCAACAAGAGACCCAGTACTTC.

The rearrangement joins TRBV4-3 to TRBJ2-7; weak D call: TRBD1 (5 bases). The CDR3 is 16 residues long. Germline values: CDR1 LGHNA, CDR2 YSLEER. With 0 bases removed from V and 0 bases from J, the gap between germline ends came to 12 bases. The chain's CDR3 is CASSQDRQGTSYEQYF. The CDR3 DNA sequence: TGCGCCAGCAGCCAAGATCGGCAGGGAACCTCCTACGAGCAGTACTTC.

This rearrangement joins TRBV30 to TRBJ2-3; TRBD2 matches at 14 bases. V trimming: 0 bases; J trimming: 4 bases; junction bases outside the gene matches: 3. The CDR3 spans 16 residues. The germline V gene encodes CDR1 GTSNPN and CDR2 SVGIG (reference sequence). The CDR3 sequence: CAWSVGTSGSADTQYF. The CDR3 DNA reads TGTGCCTGGAGTGTCGGGACTAGCGGGAGTGCAGATACGCAGTATTTT.

This clonotype occurred once. V gene TRBV15 combines with J gene TRBJ2-1; 13 bases line up with TRBD2. CDR3 size: 16 residues. Trimming cost V 4 bases and J 8 bases; bases outside gene matches: 8. Germline CDR1 reads LNHNV; CDR2 reads YYDKDF (reference sequence). CDR3 bases: TGTGCCACCAGCAAAGGACTAGCGGGGGTAATCTATGAGCAGTTCTTC. Amino acid sequence: CATSKGLAGVIYEQFF.

Note on this clonotype: Just one base apart from a much larger clone, this may be a read error. The chain joins TRBV7-9 to TRBJ2-1; no definite D call. The CDR3 is 15 residues long. Germline CDR1 reads SEHNR; CDR2 reads FQNEAQ (reference sequence). Here the CDR3 reads CAGSYYLSSYNEQFF. CDR3 in DNA: TGTGCCGGCAGCTACTACTTGAGCTCCTACAATGAGCAGTTCTTC.